This T cell receptor beta chain derives from a study of glioma-infiltrating T cells after dendritic cell vaccination. The wider study: Samples are from glioblastoma patients in Phase I and II dendritic cell vaccine trials. Autologous tumor lysate was loaded overnight onto monocyte-derived dendritic cells grown seven days with IL-4 and GM-CSF.

The repertoire was sequenced with immunoSEQ multiplex PCR; TCRdb's copy has only in-frame clones and lacks some. The sample consists of about 82,000 clones, roughly 90% of them appearing once. The junction had 7 bases not matched to a gene; V was cut back by 6 bases and J by 0 bases. This CDR3 region has 15 residues. Germline CDR1 reads SQVTM; CDR2 reads ANQGSEA. This clone appeared once. Patients had residual fresh-frozen tumor tissue and more than two years of survival data. Before vaccination, two weeks after the third vaccination, and at progression, PBMC were collected. This chain joins TRBV29-1 and TRBJ2-1; TRBD2 matches at 8 bases. Specimen: blood, collected before dendritic cell vaccination. The clonotype was recovered from a human donor with glioblastoma. CDR3 loop: CSVRGGEASYNEQFF. The DNA for the CDR3 is TGCAGCGTCCGGGGGGGGGAGGCCTCCTACAATGAGCAGTTCTTC.